This TCR beta chain was sequenced in a study of T cells in Graves' hyperthyroidism and ophthalmopathy. Study as a whole: Peripheral blood was acquired at first diagnosis, ahead of any therapy whatsoever.

Amplified TCR beta CDR3 regions came from RNA transcripts. Initially, a first-round RT-PCR of the TCR CDR3 employed the HTBI primer set. TCRdb fed the multiplex PCR reads into MiXCR, producing one record per CDR3 protein. The table shows about 380,000 distinct CDR3 sequences, with about 14% occurring only once. Germline CDR1 reads SEHNR; CDR2 reads FQNEAQ (reference sequence). CDR3 length equals 16 residues. The V end lost 1 base, the J end lost 1 base, and 10 bases lay between the germline ends. Uncontrolled infection, other autoimmune disease, pregnancy or lactation disqualified patients from enrolment. This clonotype has a count of ten or more.

This chain connects TRBV7-9 to TRBJ2-2; D call uncertain. This sequence was found in a young woman with Graves' ophthalmopathy. The sequenced sample was blood. The CDR3 nucleotides are TGTGCCAGCAGCTTAGAAGGGTGGTTGAACACCGGGGAGCTGTTTTTT. It yields the protein CASSLEGWLNTGELFF.